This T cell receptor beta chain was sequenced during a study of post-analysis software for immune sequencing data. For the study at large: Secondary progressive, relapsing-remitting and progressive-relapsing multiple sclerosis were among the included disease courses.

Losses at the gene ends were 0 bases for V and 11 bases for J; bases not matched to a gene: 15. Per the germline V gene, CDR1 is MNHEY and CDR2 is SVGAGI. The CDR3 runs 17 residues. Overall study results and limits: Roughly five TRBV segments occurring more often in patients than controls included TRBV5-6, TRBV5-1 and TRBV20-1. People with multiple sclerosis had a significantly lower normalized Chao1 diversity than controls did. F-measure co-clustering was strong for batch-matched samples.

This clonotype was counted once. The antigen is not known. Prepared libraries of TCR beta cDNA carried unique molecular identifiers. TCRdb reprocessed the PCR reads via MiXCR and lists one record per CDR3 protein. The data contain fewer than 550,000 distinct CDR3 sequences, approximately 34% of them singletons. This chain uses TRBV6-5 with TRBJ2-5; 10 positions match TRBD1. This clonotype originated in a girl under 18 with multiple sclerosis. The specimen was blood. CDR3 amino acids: CASSYSMGQGLTREQYF. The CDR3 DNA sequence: TGTGCCAGCAGTTACTCTATGGGACAGGGGCTTACAAGGGAGCAGTACTTC.